One sample yielded the 32 T cell receptor beta chains listed below, sequenced in a study of shared clonotypes between healthy human individuals. The table came from immunoSEQ multiplex PCR; TCRdb's copy has only in-frame clones and leaves some out. The table shows millions of clones, with roughly 94% occurring only once. Sequences were obtained from naive CD4+ T cells sorted from blood. The subset denotes: CD45RA+ positively selected. Receptors were obtained from a man aged 18 to 29 in good health.

This clone was seen once. CDR3 DNA sequence: TGTGCCAGCAGTCCCCCGCTAGGAAGGCACGAGCAGTACTTC. Translation gives CASSPPLGRHEQYF. This rearrangement joins TRBV28 to TRBJ2-7; D unresolved. The germline V and J ends were trimmed by 5 bases and 5 bases, with 16 bases remaining between them. In germline, CDR1 is MDHEN, CDR2 SYDVKM. This CDR3 is 14 amino acids long.

The chain has TRBV27 and TRBJ2-1; D is possibly TRBD1 (6 bases). The CDR3 totals 16 residues. Germline CDR1 and CDR2: MNHEY and SMNVEV (reference sequence). The V gene lost 5 bases and the J gene lost 4 bases, with 18 bases spanning the gap. The CDR3 nucleotides are TGTGCCAGCAGTCCCCCAGGAACAGGGCCATACAATGAGCAGTTCTTC. Its protein is CASSPPGTGPYNEQFF.

Only one count was recorded for this clone. V usage is TRBV5-1 and J usage is TRBJ1-6; 11 nucleotides agree with TRBD1. Germline lookup yields CDR1 SGHRS and CDR2 YFSETQ. Losses at the gene ends were 4 bases for V and 10 bases for J; bases not matched to a gene: 7. This CDR3 is built from 15 residues. CDR3 sequence: CASSPGTGGRSPLHF. The CDR3 DNA reads TGCGCCAGCAGCCCCGGGACAGGGGGACGGTCACCCCTCCACTTT.

The gene calls are TRBV29-1 and TRBJ1-1; D remains ambiguous. The germline V gene has CDR1 SQVTM and CDR2 ANQGSEA. V lost 4 bases and J lost 0, with 12 bases in between. This CDR3 is 14 amino acids long. CDR3 loop: CSVVGRLMNTEAFF. The CDR3 DNA is TGCAGCGTTGTTGGCAGACTAATGAACACTGAAGCTTTCTTT.

Here the CDR3 reads CASSYSSLAGVETQYF. DNA of the CDR3: TGTGCCAGCAGTTACTCGAGTCTAGCGGGAGTGGAGACCCAGTACTTC. The chain carries TRBV6-6 and TRBJ2-5; 10 bases align to TRBD2. Germline CDR1 and CDR2: MNHNY and SVGAGI (reference sequence). This CDR3 contains 16 residues. After removal of 0 bases from V and 5 bases from J, the junction contained 6 bases not matched to a gene.

Turning to this clone: This sequence may be a read error, since a much larger clone differs from it by one base. The same CDR3 can be traced to other DNA sequences in this sample. This chain joins TRBV5-4 and TRBJ2-7; perhaps TRBD1 as D (5 bases). The V end was cut by 4 bases, the J end by 3 bases, with 8 bases between. CDR3 length: 12 residues. Germline V lookup: CDR1 SGHNT, CDR2 YYREEE (reference sequence). Written as DNA, the CDR3 is TGTGCCAGCAGCCGCGACAGCTACGAGCAGTACTTC. This translates into CASSRDSYEQYF.

V and J are TRBV19 and TRBJ1-2; 9 bases are shared with TRBD1. Germline lookup yields CDR1 LNHDA and CDR2 SQIVND (reference sequence). With V trimmed by 6 bases and J by 5 bases, 7 bases remained unmatched. The length of the CDR3 is 14 residues. Written as DNA, the CDR3 is TGTGCCAGTAGCTCCTGGGACAGGGCGTATGGCTACACCTTC. Residues: CASSSWDRAYGYTF.

The chain couples TRBV5-4 to TRBJ1-1, with D perhaps matching TRBD1 (5 bases). There are 14 residues in the CDR3. Germline V gives CDR1 SGHNT, CDR2 YYREEE (reference sequence). V gave up 2 bases and J gave up 3 bases, with 11 bases separating them. The CDR3 DNA follows: TGTGCCAGCAGCTTTGGGGGGATGGACACTGAAGCTTTCTTT. It encodes CASSFGGMDTEAFF.

The chain has TRBV4-3 and TRBJ2-4; unclear D gene. Germline V lookup: CDR1 LGHNA, CDR2 YSLEER. The V and J ends lost 1 base and 0 bases respectively, with 7 bases between them. The CDR3 has 15 residues. The CDR3 region is CASSQGSLAKNIQYF. In nucleotides, the CDR3 is TGCGCCAGCAGCCAAGGCAGCCTAGCCAAAAACATTCAGTACTTC.

This chain uses TRBV10-3 with TRBJ2-1; D uncertain. Per the germline V gene, CDR1 is ENHRY and CDR2 is SYGVKD. Trimming took off 6 bases at V and 8 bases at J, with 14 bases between the two ends. The CDR3 consists of 13 residues. Written as DNA, the CDR3 is TGTGCCATCAGGCGGACCGGGTTGGATGAGCAGTTCTTC. Protein sequence: CAIRRTGLDEQFF.

This sequence joins TRBV9 and TRBJ1-4, with D tentatively TRBD1 (6 bases). The CDR3 contains 14 residues. In germline, CDR1 is SGDLS, CDR2 YYNGEE. Trimming cost V 7 bases and J 1 base, with 11 bases left between them. The CDR3 coding sequence is TGTGCCAGCGGCAGGGGTGGAACTAATGAAAAACTGTTTTTT. This codes for CASGRGGTNEKLFF.

The V and J genes are TRBV5-6 and TRBJ2-1; 11 nucleotides align to TRBD1. The J segment lost 3 bases and the V segment lost 4 bases, leaving 6 bases of the junction unmatched. Germline V gene lookup returns CDR1 SGHDT and CDR2 YYEEEE. This CDR3 has 16 amino acids. The CDR3: CASSRDRGEVYNEQFF. In DNA, the CDR3 is TGTGCCAGCAGCCGGGACAGGGGGGAGGTCTACAATGAGCAGTTCTTC.

The gene calls are TRBV5-1 and TRBJ1-6; 9 bases agree with TRBD1. Germline V gives CDR1 SGHRS, CDR2 YFSETQ. The CDR3 is 18 residues long. V lost 4 bases and J lost 0; bases outside the gene matches: 8. The CDR3 protein is CASSQKGTGSSYNSPLHF. For the CDR3, the DNA is TGCGCCAGCAGCCAAAAGGGGACAGGGAGCTCCTATAATTCACCCCTCCACTTT.

This chain uses TRBV5-3 with TRBJ2-1; 11 bases are shared with TRBD2. TRBV5-3 falls under the ORF class, with uncertain function. With 4 bases clipped from V and 4 bases from J, the junction kept 10 bases outside the gene matches. This CDR3 has 17 amino acids. The CDR3 protein is CARSGPTSGGSYNEQFF. The CDR3, as DNA: TGTGCCAGAAGCGGACCTACTAGCGGGGGATCATACAATGAGCAGTTCTTC.

This CDR3 reads CAISESTAGELFF. CDR3 DNA sequence: TGTGCCATCAGTGAGTCGACAGCCGGGGAGCTGTTTTTT. The gene calls are TRBV10-3 and TRBJ2-2; tentatively, D is TRBD1 (5 bases). Germline V lookup: CDR1 ENHRY, CDR2 SYGVKD. The CDR3 length is 13 residues. Trimming removed 0 bases at V and 6 bases at J, with 5 bases between.

The V and J genes are TRBV19 and TRBJ1-5; 10 bases match TRBD1. CDR3 length equals 15 residues. Unmatched junction bases numbered 12, after V lost 11 bases and J lost 5 bases. From germline, CDR1 is LNHDA and CDR2 SQIVND (reference sequence). For the CDR3, the DNA is TGTGCCGCGCGCGGGGGACAGGGGTCGCATCAGCCCCAGCATTTT. Translation gives CAARGGQGSHQPQHF.

In this sample, this clone turned up once. The chain joins TRBV5-1 to TRBJ1-1; D is perhaps TRBD1 (5 bases). Germline CDR1 SGHRS, CDR2 YFSETQ. V was pared by 4 bases and J by 0 bases, with 13 bases between. The CDR3 is 15 residues long. In DNA form, the CDR3 reads TGCGCCAGCAGCCCTCGTGGGGGGTTGAACACTGAAGCTTTCTTT. As protein: CASSPRGGLNTEAFF.

This clone is a singleton in its sample. V and J are TRBV7-2 and TRBJ2-2, with 7 bases lining up with TRBD2. The V and J ends lost 5 bases and 4 bases, in that order; junction bases with no gene match: 1. The CDR3 sequence is 13 residues long. Looked up from germline, CDR1 is SGHTA and CDR2 is FQGNSA. CDR3 DNA: TGTGCCAGCAGCCAGCGGGGCACCGGGGAGCTGTTTTTT. This gives the protein CASSQRGTGELFF.

The CDR3 DNA follows: TGCAGCGTTGAAGGCGGGGGTTGGAGCTACACCTTC. Its protein product is CSVEGGGWSYTF. The rearrangement links TRBV29-1 to TRBJ1-2, with D perhaps matching TRBD1 (5 bases). V dropped 1 base and J dropped 9 bases, with 12 bases sitting between them. Germline assignment: CDR1 SQVTM and CDR2 ANQGSEA. The CDR3 is 12 residues long.

The chain has TRBV2 and TRBJ2-3, with 7 bases that match TRBD2. Germline V gene data show CDR1 as SNHLY and CDR2 as FYNNEI. This CDR3 has 14 residues. Germline trimming cut 8 bases from V and 3 bases from J; bases unmatched to any gene: 8. The CDR3 protein is CASAAGVGTDTQYF. The DNA of the CDR3 is TGTGCCAGCGCTGCGGGAGTCGGGACAGATACGCAGTATTTT.

The chain couples TRBV28 to TRBJ2-3; 11 bases line up with TRBD2. From germline, CDR1 is MDHEN and CDR2 SYDVKM. This CDR3 spans 14 amino acids. V shed 7 bases and J 3 bases; nucleotides not matched to a gene: 3. The chain's CDR3 is CASITSGGTDTQYF. The DNA of the CDR3 is TGTGCCAGCATAACTAGCGGGGGAACAGATACGCAGTATTTT.

Notes on this clone: With a much larger clone just one base away, this may be a read error. The sample carries other DNA sequences with the same CDR3. This chain connects TRBV5-1 to TRBJ1-5; unclear D gene. Germline V gene sequence: CDR1 SGHRS, CDR2 YFSETQ. There are 14 residues in the CDR3. V was pared by 0 bases and J by 1 base, with 5 bases between. In nucleotides, the CDR3 is TGCGCCAGCAGCTTGGAGGGCAGCAATCAGCCCCAGCATTTT. This encodes CASSLEGSNQPQHF.

With respect to this clone: This CDR3 is also generated by other DNA sequences in the sample. The rearrangement links TRBV6-5 to TRBJ1-1; D remains ambiguous. CDR3 length equals 13 residues. Trimming stripped 0 bases from V and 5 bases from J, with 7 bases between. Germline loops: CDR1 MNHEY, CDR2 SVGAGI. Here the CDR3 reads CASSYSRGTEAFF. For the CDR3, the DNA is TGTGCCAGCAGTTACTCTCGGGGAACTGAAGCTTTCTTT.

The chain joins TRBV18 to TRBJ2-7, with D perhaps TRBD2 (5 bases). V lost 6 bases to trimming and J lost 2 bases, with 17 bases between them. Germline V gene data show CDR1 as KGHSH and CDR2 as LQKENI. This CDR3 is 15 amino acids long. The CDR3 nucleotides are TGTGCCAGCTCTCCCAATAGCGCACCAACCTACGAGCAGTACTTC. Its protein product is CASSPNSAPTYEQYF.

A remark on this clone: At the DNA level, this CDR3 is encoded by other sequences in the same sample as well. V and J are TRBV6-5 and TRBJ1-1; a possible D gene is TRBD1 (5 bases). Germline-derived CDR1 and CDR2 are MNHEY and SVGAGI. V was trimmed by 2 bases and J by 5 bases, leaving 9 bases between them. This CDR3 comprises 13 residues. The chain's CDR3 is CASSYPGRTEAFF. The CDR3 DNA reads TGTGCCAGCAGTTACCCAGGGAGAACTGAAGCTTTCTTT.

This clone was counted at least ten times. The chain employs TRBV7-9 and TRBJ2-3; 8 bases are shared with TRBD2. CDR3 length: 17 amino acids. The germline V gene has CDR1 SEHNR and CDR2 FQNEAQ (reference sequence). The trim removed 2 bases at V and 2 bases at J, leaving 9 bases unmatched. In nucleotides, the CDR3 is TGTGCCAGCAGCTTAATTTTAGCGGGACACTTCACAGATACGCAGTATTTT. Its translation: CASSLILAGHFTDTQYF.

The CDR3 region has the DNA TGCGCCAGCAGCGCAGGACAGGGGGCAGGCCCCTACGAGCAGTACTTC. Residues: CASSAGQGAGPYEQYF. V is TRBV5-1 and J is TRBJ2-7; 11 nucleotides match TRBD1. With 4 bases clipped from V and 2 bases from J, the junction kept 8 bases outside the gene matches. Germline V gene data show CDR1 as SGHRS and CDR2 as YFSETQ. CDR3 length: 16 amino acids. The variable domain in full, completed from reference TRBV5-1 and TRBJ2-7, reads KAGVTQTPRYLIKTRGQQVTLSCSPISGHRSVSWYQQTPGQGLQFLFEYFSETQRNKGNFPGRFSGRQFSNSRSEMNVSTLELGDSALYLCASSAGQGAGPYEQYFGPGTRLTVT.

Turning to this clone: The same CDR3 is also encoded by other DNA sequences in this sample. This sequence joins TRBV18 and TRBJ1-2; D call uncertain. Per germline, CDR1 KGHSH and CDR2 LQKENI. The CDR3 is made up of 12 amino acids. The V and J ends lost 3 bases and 6 bases respectively, with 8 bases between them. The CDR3 DNA follows: TGTGCCAGCTCACCCTCCCGGGATGGCTACACCTTC. It yields the protein CASSPSRDGYTF. Based on the CDR3 plus reference TRBV18 and TRBJ1-2, the full variable domain is NAGVMQNPRHLVRRRGQEARLRCSPMKGHSHVYWYRQLPEEGLKFMVYLQKENIIDESGMPKERFSAEFPKEGPSILRIQQVVRGDSAAYFCASSPSRDGYTFGSGTRLTVV.

The J gene is TRBJ1-2, the V gene TRBV13; D is perhaps TRBD1 (5 bases). CDR1 and CDR2 from the germline V gene are PRHDT and FYEKMQ (reference sequence). Trimming took off 4 bases at V and 1 base at J, with 10 bases between the two ends. This CDR3 spans 14 amino acids. The CDR3 DNA sequence: TGTGCCAGCAGCTCCGGGGACTTTAACTATGGCTACACCTTC. Residues: CASSSGDFNYGYTF.

The chain carries TRBV5-6 and TRBJ2-1, with D perhaps TRBD2 (6 bases). The germline CDR1 and CDR2 sequences are SGHDT and YYEEEE. Trimming stripped 4 bases from V and 9 bases from J, with 26 bases between. The CDR3 contains 17 residues. DNA for the CDR3: TGTGCCAGCAGCCCATACGGTTCCGGGGCTAGCGTCGGTGAGCAGTTCTTC. It is translated as CASSPYGSGASVGEQFF.

To note about this clone: The same CDR3 also results from other DNA sequences found in this sample. This chain joins TRBV9 and TRBJ2-3, with a tentative D call TRBD2 (6 bases). V dropped 0 bases and J dropped 1 base, with 9 bases sitting between them. The CDR3 is 15 amino acids. CDR1 and CDR2 from the germline V gene are SGDLS and YYNGEE. CDR3 nucleotides: TGTGCCAGCAGCGTAGTGTTAGCGGGCACAGATACGCAGTATTTT. It translates to CASSVVLAGTDTQYF.

The rearrangement uses TRBV30 and TRBJ2-5, with 9 bases lining up with TRBD2. Germline V gene lookup returns CDR1 GTSNPN and CDR2 SVGIG (reference sequence). The J segment lost 4 bases and the V segment lost 2 bases, leaving 5 bases of the junction unmatched. The CDR3 length is 14 residues. The CDR3 coding sequence is TGTGCCTGGAGTTTTGCGGGGGGGCGAGAGACCCAGTACTTC. This sequence encodes CAWSFAGGRETQYF. Filled out from reference TRBV30 and TRBJ2-5, the complete variable domain reads SQTIHQWPATLVQPVGSPLSLECTVEGTSNPNLYWYRQAAGRGLQLLFYSVGIGQISSEVPQNLSASRPQDRQFILSSKKLLLSDSGFYLCAWSFAGGRETQYFGPGTRLLVL.